A single sample gave rise to the 30 T cell receptor beta chains below, sequenced in a study of T cell repertoires in cytomegalovirus infection. TCRdb independently ran MiXCR on the reads; one entry per CDR3 protein. Altogether around 490,000 distinct CDR3 sequences are present, less than 30% being singletons, with the ten largest covering 13%. Source material: PBMCs. These receptors all come from a human donor in good health (CMV status not recorded). Some clones in this sample may be carry-over from other donors' samples.

The V and J genes are TRBV7-6 and TRBJ2-2, with 10 bases matching TRBD2. Trimming cost V 8 bases and J 0 bases; bases outside gene matches: 6. The germline gives CDR1 SGHVS, CDR2 FNYEAQ. The CDR3 is 16 residues long. CDR3 sequence (DNA): TGTGCCAGCGGCTCCGGACTAGCGGCGAACACCGGGGAGCTGTTTTTT. Amino acids: CASGSGLAANTGELFF.

This clonotype occurred a few times. The chain employs TRBV24-1 and TRBJ1-4; tentative D call: TRBD1 (5 bases). The CDR3 is 15 amino acids. Trimming left V 3 bases short and J 7 bases short, with 14 bases between. Per the germline V gene, CDR1 is KGHDR and CDR2 is SFDVKD. In DNA, the CDR3 is TGTGCCACCAGTGATGGGGGGTCGGTGAGTGAAAAACTGTTTTTT. Amino acids: CATSDGGSVSEKLFF.

In its sample, this clonotype was seen a few times. The chain employs TRBV4-1 and TRBJ2-1, with 8 nucleotides matching TRBD2. CDR1 is MGHRA, CDR2 YSYEKL, per germline. This CDR3 is built from 18 residues. V gave up 0 bases and J gave up 0 bases; unmatched junction bases: 7. CDR3 coding DNA: TGCGCCAGCAGCCAAGATTTACTAGCGGCAAGCTCCTACAATGAGCAGTTCTTC. Its translation is CASSQDLLAASSYNEQFF.

The chain has TRBV14 and TRBJ2-3; D unresolved. Germline CDR1 SGHDN, CDR2 FVKESK. The CDR3 is made up of 16 amino acids. The germline V and J ends were trimmed by 0 bases and 0 bases, with 10 bases remaining between them. CDR3 coding DNA: TGTGCCAGCAGCCAAGATTTTGGCGGTAGCACAGATACGCAGTATTTT. It is translated as CASSQDFGGSTDTQYF.

Ten or more counts support this clonotype. The gene calls are TRBV7-2 and TRBJ2-5; TRBD1 aligns across 7 bases. The ends lost 2 bases at V and 4 bases at J; junction bases unmatched: 1. From germline, CDR1 is SGHTA and CDR2 FQGNSA. This CDR3 is built from 13 residues. The CDR3 protein is CASSLNRGETQYF. CDR3 nucleotide sequence: TGTGCCAGCAGCTTAAACAGGGGAGAGACCCAGTACTTC.

This clonotype showed up just a few times. The rearrangement uses TRBV27 and TRBJ2-3; 14 nucleotides agree with TRBD2. Germline-derived CDR1 and CDR2 are MNHEY and SMNVEV (reference sequence). J was trimmed by 4 bases and V by 6 bases; bases with no gene match: 6. The CDR3 sequence is 16 residues long. CDR3 in DNA: TGTGCCAGCAGCATTGGGGGACTAGCGGGAGCAGATACGCAGTATTTT. Its protein is CASSIGGLAGADTQYF.

V and J are TRBV6-2 or TRBV6-3 and TRBJ2-1; 14 bases are shared with TRBD2. V shed 10 bases, J shed 9 bases, and the junction held 8 bases outside the gene matches. CDR1 is MNHEY, CDR2 SVGEGT, per germline. CDR3 size: 14 residues. In nucleotides, the CDR3 is TGTGCCATCAGAGGACTAGCGGGAGGCGGTGAGCAGTTCTTC. Translating gives CAIRGLAGGGEQFF.

This clonotype appeared many times. The chain is built from TRBV6-5 and TRBJ2-7; a possible D gene is TRBD1 (6 bases). The CDR3 length is 14 residues. The germline V and J ends were trimmed by 5 bases and 5 bases, with 16 bases remaining between them. In germline, CDR1 is MNHEY, CDR2 SVGAGI. The CDR3 DNA is TGTGCCAGCAGTCGGACAGTGGGAAACCACGAGCAGTACTTC. Residues: CASSRTVGNHEQYF.

J is TRBJ1-2 and V is TRBV28; the D gene is possibly TRBD1 (5 bases). Trimming pared 6 bases from V and 4 bases from J, leaving 18 bases between. From germline, CDR1 is MDHEN and CDR2 SYDVKM. This CDR3 spans 15 amino acids. This CDR3 reads CASSRRGGSSYGYTF. In nucleotides, the CDR3 is TGTGCCAGCAGCCGGCGGGGCGGATCTAGCTATGGCTACACCTTC.

J is TRBJ1-2 and V is TRBV12-3 or TRBV12-4; 8 bases line up with TRBD1. J gave up 4 bases and V 5 bases, and 3 bases lay outside the gene matches. The CDR3 totals 13 residues. CDR3 sequence reads: CASSGTGFYGYTF. Here the CDR3 DNA reads TGTGCCAGCAGTGGGACAGGTTTCTATGGCTACACCTTC.

The chain combines TRBV7-2 with TRBJ1-4, with D uncertain. This CDR3 is 15 amino acids long. Germline V gene lookup returns CDR1 SGHTA and CDR2 FQGNSA. The V end lost 1 base, the J end lost 8 bases, and 14 bases lay between the germline ends. The CDR3 loop reads CASSLGFGKGEKLFF. The CDR3 DNA sequence: TGTGCCAGCAGCTTAGGTTTCGGAAAAGGAGAAAAACTGTTTTTT. Together with reference TRBV7-2 and TRBJ1-4, the CDR3 gives the full variable domain: GAGVSQSPSNKVTEKGKDVELRCDPISGHTALYWYRQSLGQGLEFLIYFQGNSAPDKSGLPSDRFSAERTGGSVSTLTIQRTQQEDSAVYLCASSLGFGKGEKLFFGSGTQLSVL.

The V call is TRBV6-5, the J call TRBJ1-5, with D maybe TRBD1 (6 bases). The CDR3 sequence is 14 residues long. Germline values: CDR1 MNHEY, CDR2 SVGAGI. V was trimmed by 2 bases and J by 5 bases, leaving 10 bases between them. CDR3 sequence reads: CASSYTGGHQPQHF. The CDR3 coding sequence is TGTGCCAGCAGTTACACGGGGGGCCATCAGCCCCAGCATTTT.

This clonotype has just a few counts. V gene TRBV6-1 combines with J gene TRBJ2-7; D not certain. Trimming shortened V by 6 bases and J by 5 bases, and 11 bases separated the two germline ends. CDR1 MNHNS and CDR2 SASEGT come from the germline V gene. CDR3 length equals 12 residues. This chain's CDR3 is CASRHTPNEQYF. The CDR3 DNA sequence: TGTGCCAGCAGACACACCCCTAACGAGCAGTACTTC.

The chain employs TRBV2 and TRBJ1-1, with D possibly TRBD1 on 5 matching bases. CDR3 length equals 12 residues. Trimming shortened V by 7 bases and J by 4 bases, and 10 bases separated the two germline ends. In germline, CDR1 is SNHLY, CDR2 FYNNEI. The chain's CDR3 is CASNSGATEAFF. DNA for the CDR3: TGTGCCAGCAATTCCGGGGCCACTGAAGCTTTCTTT.

This clonotype was recorded at least ten times. The J gene is TRBJ2-7, the V gene TRBV7-2; TRBD1 or TRBD2 may be the D gene (7 bases each). Germline CDR1 SGHTA, CDR2 FQGNSA. Trimming cost V 6 bases and J 7 bases, with 22 bases left between them. The CDR3 contains 15 residues. The CDR3 nucleotides read TGTGCCAGCAGTATATCAGGGGGGGGTTTGGGGGAGCAGTACTTC. This gives the protein CASSISGGGLGEQYF.

The CDR3 loop reads CASSKGEWDQPQHF. CDR3 DNA: TGTGCCAGTAGTAAAGGGGAATGGGATCAGCCCCAGCATTTT. The chain recombines TRBV19 with TRBJ1-5, with D maybe TRBD1 (5 bases). V lost 4 bases, J lost 5 bases, and 12 bases lay in between. This CDR3 has 14 amino acids. The V gene's germline CDR1 is LNHDA and CDR2 SQIVND (reference sequence).

This rearrangement joins TRBV7-8 to TRBJ1-5; 7 nucleotides agree with TRBD1. Unmatched junction bases numbered 10, after V lost 3 bases and J lost 5 bases. CDR1 SGHVS and CDR2 FQNEAQ come from the germline V gene. There are 16 residues in the CDR3. The CDR3 reads CASSFGGGRGDQPQHF. The CDR3 DNA is TGTGCCAGCAGCTTTGGAGGGGGCCGGGGGGATCAGCCCCAGCATTTT.

J is TRBJ2-1 and V is TRBV19; maybe TRBD1 (7 bases). There are 14 residues in the CDR3. Germline CDR1 reads LNHDA; CDR2 reads SQIVND (reference sequence). The ends were cut back, 6 bases at V and 8 bases at J, with 17 bases in the middle. CDR3 nucleotides: TGTGCCAGTAGAATCGACAGGGAGGAAGATGAGCAGTTCTTC. Amino acid sequence: CASRIDREEDEQFF.

This clonotype was counted ten times or more. The chain joins TRBV7-6 to TRBJ1-2; no clear D gene. The CDR3 has 13 residues. Trimming cost V 1 base and J 4 bases, with 7 bases left between them. Germline V lookup: CDR1 SGHVS, CDR2 FNYEAQ. The DNA for the CDR3 is TGTGCCAGCAGCTTAGATCGCTTCTATGGCTACACCTTC. It codes for CASSLDRFYGYTF.

This clonotype showed up just once. This chain's CDR3 is CASSPLGETDTQYF. The CDR3, as DNA: TGTGCCAGCTCACCACTGGGGGAGACAGATACGCAGTATTTT. This chain links TRBV18 with TRBJ2-3; D may correspond to TRBD1 or TRBD2 (5 bases each). CDR1 is KGHSH and CDR2 is LQKENI in the germline V gene. V lost 1 base and J lost 3, with 8 bases in between. The CDR3 contains 14 residues. Full variable domain (missing parts from reference TRBV18 and TRBJ2-3): NAGVMQNPRHLVRRRGQEARLRCSPMKGHSHVYWYRQLPEEGLKFMVYLQKENIIDESGMPKERFSAEFPKEGPSILRIQQVVRGDSAAYFCASSPLGETDTQYFGPGTRLTVL.

This clonotype has just a few counts. The chain links TRBV7-2 to TRBJ1-5; 8 bases are shared with TRBD1. Unmatched junction bases numbered 19, after V lost 4 bases and J lost 2 bases. Germline-derived CDR1 and CDR2 are SGHTA and FQGNSA. The CDR3 runs 20 residues. CDR3 nucleotide sequence: TGTGCCAGCAGCTGCCCCCTCCTGACAGGGGCTATAGACGGCAATCAGCCCCAGCATTTT. Translated: CASSCPLLTGAIDGNQPQHF.

In its sample, this clonotype was seen many times. This chain links TRBV7-2 with TRBJ2-1, with D tentatively TRBD2 (5 bases). The length of the CDR3 is 14 residues. The ends were cut back, 0 bases at V and 6 bases at J, with 9 bases in the middle. Germline lookup yields CDR1 SGHTA and CDR2 FQGNSA. Here the CDR3 DNA reads TGTGCCAGCAGCTTAGCGGCGGGTGGCAATGAGCAGTTCTTC. Translation: CASSLAAGGNEQFF. The full variable domain, in which reference TRBV7-2 and TRBJ2-1 provide the parts outside the CDR3, is GAGVSQSPSNKVTEKGKDVELRCDPISGHTALYWYRQSLGQGLEFLIYFQGNSAPDKSGLPSDRFSAERTGGSVSTLTIQRTQQEDSAVYLCASSLAAGGNEQFFGPGTRLTVL.

This chain connects TRBV19 to TRBJ2-1, with 9 positions matching TRBD2. The length of the CDR3 is 22 residues. Per the germline V gene, CDR1 is LNHDA and CDR2 is SQIVND (reference sequence). Trimming at V came to 3 bases and at J to 0 bases, leaving 21 bases not matched to a gene. The CDR3 loop is CASSIPYIRGLANPYSYNEQFF. The CDR3 coding sequence is TGTGCCAGTAGTATCCCATATATTAGGGGACTAGCTAACCCTTACTCCTACAATGAGCAGTTCTTC.

A single count supports this clonotype. V and J are TRBV2 and TRBJ2-1; TRBD2 aligns across 9 bases. Germline V gene lookup returns CDR1 SNHLY and CDR2 FYNNEI. V shed 1 base, J shed 8 bases, and the junction held 9 bases outside the gene matches. This CDR3 contains 16 residues. CDR3 nucleotide sequence: TGTGCCAGCAGTGAAGGGGCGGCGGGAGGGCGGGATGAGCAGTTCTTC. Translated, it gives CASSEGAAGGRDEQFF.

This rearrangement joins TRBV7-2 to TRBJ2-7, with 11 bases fitting TRBD2. CDR3 length: 15 residues. Unmatched junction bases numbered 8, after V lost 6 bases and J lost 4 bases. The germline gives CDR1 SGHTA, CDR2 FQGNSA. The CDR3 coding sequence is TGTGCCAGCAGTTACACTAGCGGGAGTATTTACGAGCAGTACTTC. Protein product: CASSYTSGSIYEQYF.

The V gene is TRBV29-1, the J gene TRBJ2-5; 7 nucleotides agree with TRBD1. The germline V gene has CDR1 SQVTM and CDR2 ANQGSEA. The length of the CDR3 is 15 residues. V was clipped by 7 bases and J by 5 bases; unmatched bases: 16. The CDR3 DNA reads TGCAGCGCCGCCCCGGGACAGAGACTTCGGGAGACCCAGTACTTC. Amino acid sequence: CSAAPGQRLRETQYF.

The genes are TRBV12-3 or TRBV12-4 and TRBJ2-1; 10 bases agree with TRBD2. The V gene end was trimmed by 5 bases and the J gene end by 9 bases; junction bases not matched to a gene: 19. The CDR3 is 18 amino acids. CDR3 residues: CASSTFRPSGRFMGEQFF. The CDR3 coding sequence is TGTGCCAGCAGTACCTTTCGGCCTAGCGGGAGATTTATGGGTGAGCAGTTCTTC.

Relative to its sample, this clonotype is medium-sized. The J gene is TRBJ1-1, the V gene TRBV7-2; D not certain. The CDR3 length is 13 residues. CDR1 and CDR2 (germline): SGHTA, FQGNSA. Trimming cost V 5 bases and J 2 bases, with 9 bases left between them. Here the CDR3 reads CASSLTTNTEAFF. CDR3 coding DNA: TGTGCCAGCAGCCTCACAACCAACACTGAAGCTTTCTTT. The complete variable domain, with remaining parts taken from reference TRBV7-2 and TRBJ1-1, reads GAGVSQSPSNKVTEKGKDVELRCDPISGHTALYWYRQSLGQGLEFLIYFQGNSAPDKSGLPSDRFSAERTGGSVSTLTIQRTQQEDSAVYLCASSLTTNTEAFFGQGTRLTVV.

This chain joins TRBV6-1 and TRBJ2-6; tentatively, D is TRBD2 (6 bases). V lost 2 bases to trimming and J lost 2 bases, with 10 bases between them. The length of the CDR3 is 16 residues. Germline V gene data show CDR1 as MNHNS and CDR2 as SASEGT. CDR3: CASSEIWTTGANVLTF. CDR3 nucleotides: TGTGCCAGCAGTGAAATTTGGACTACTGGGGCCAACGTCCTGACTTTC.

This clonotype was seen ten or more times. The J gene is TRBJ2-7, the V gene TRBV7-2, with TRBD1 identical over 11 bases. V dropped 8 bases and J dropped 2; count of bases not matched to a gene: 8. Germline V lookup: CDR1 SGHTA, CDR2 FQGNSA. The CDR3 totals 15 residues. CDR3 sequence (DNA): TGTGCCAGCGGGGAAGGGACAGGGGGTCCCTACGAGCAGTACTTC. It specifies CASGEGTGGPYEQYF.